The present entry profiles one T cell receptor (beta chain) with its context. The table came from immunoSEQ multiplex PCR; TCRdb's copy has only in-frame clones and leaves some out. Of 150,000 to 180,000 clones in the sample, about 90% were seen once. The data were taken from a study of blood T cell repertoires in COVID-19. Study-wide context: Both acute and convalescent COVID-19 samples were obtained from the United States, Italy and Spain.

J gave up 10 bases and V 3 bases, and 5 bases lay outside the gene matches. Germline assignment: CDR1 DFQATT and CDR2 SNEGSKA (reference sequence). This CDR3 has 13 amino acids. The TCR was taken from a man aged 50-60 years with acute or convalescent COVID-19. Sequencing used peripheral blood. The genes are TRBV20-1 and TRBJ1-6, with TRBD1 matching over 8 bases. This chain's CDR3 is CSASPQGGSPLHF. The CDR3 DNA sequence: TGCAGTGCTAGTCCACAGGGGGGCTCACCCCTCCACTTT.